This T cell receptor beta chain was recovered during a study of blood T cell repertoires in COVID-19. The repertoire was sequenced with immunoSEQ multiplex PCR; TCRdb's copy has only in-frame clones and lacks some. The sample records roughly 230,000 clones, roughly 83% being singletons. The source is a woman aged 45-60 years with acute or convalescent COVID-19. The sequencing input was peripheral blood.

For the CDR3, the DNA is TGTGCCAGCATCTGGGGGCGCGGCAATCAGCCCCAGCATTTT. Translation gives CASIWGRGNQPQHF. The rearrangement links TRBV28 to TRBJ1-5, with D maybe TRBD1 (6 bases). V was cut by 7 bases and J by 2 bases, with 12 bases left in between. Germline V gene data show CDR1 as MDHEN and CDR2 as SYDVKM. The CDR3 has 14 amino acids.